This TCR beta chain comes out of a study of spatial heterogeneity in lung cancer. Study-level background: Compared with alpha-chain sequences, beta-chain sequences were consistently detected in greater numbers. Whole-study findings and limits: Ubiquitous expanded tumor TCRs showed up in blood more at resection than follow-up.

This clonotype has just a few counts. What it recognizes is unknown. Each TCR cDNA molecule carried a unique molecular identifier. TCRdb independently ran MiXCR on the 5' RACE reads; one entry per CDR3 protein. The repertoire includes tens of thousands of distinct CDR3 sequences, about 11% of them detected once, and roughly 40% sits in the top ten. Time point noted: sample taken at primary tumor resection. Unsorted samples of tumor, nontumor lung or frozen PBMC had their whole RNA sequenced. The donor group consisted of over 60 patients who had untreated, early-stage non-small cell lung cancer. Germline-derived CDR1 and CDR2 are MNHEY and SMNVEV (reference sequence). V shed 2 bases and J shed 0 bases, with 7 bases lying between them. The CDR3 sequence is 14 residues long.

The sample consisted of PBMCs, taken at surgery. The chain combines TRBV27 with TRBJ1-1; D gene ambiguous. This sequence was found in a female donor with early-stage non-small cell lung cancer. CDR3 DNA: TGTGCCAGCAGTTTAAAGGCAGTGAACACTGAAGCTTTCTTT. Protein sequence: CASSLKAVNTEAFF.